Shown below are 4 T cell receptor beta chains from a single sample sequenced in a study of T cells after yellow fever vaccination. MiXCR, applied by TCRdb to the 5' RACE reads, yields one record per CDR3 protein. The sample holds around 60,000 distinct CDR3 sequences, around 6.1% seen once. The input for sequencing was PBMCs, either bulk or a sorted T-cell subset (CD4+, CD8+, memory, or dextramer-sorted; not recorded which), taken on the day of the yellow fever booster vaccination. Receptors originate from a man between 18 and 35 years old who received the YFV17D yellow fever vaccine.

Turning to this clonotype: A single base separates this from a much larger clone, so it may be a read error. The chain uses TRBV12-3 or TRBV12-4 and TRBJ2-3; 10 bases line up with TRBD2. The CDR3 totals 15 residues. This CDR3 reads CASSIHSGGTGTQYF. In DNA, the CDR3 is TGTGCCAGCAGTATTCATAGCGGGGGGACAGGTACGCAGTATTTT.

This clonotype has only a few counts. This rearrangement joins TRBV27 to TRBJ2-1; D may be TRBD2 (5 bases). Trimming shortened V by 2 bases and J by 7 bases, and 9 bases separated the two germline ends. The CDR3 length is 13 residues. CDR1 is MNHEY and CDR2 is SMNVEV in the germline V gene (reference sequence). CDR3 residues: CASSLGPGNEQFF. The CDR3 bases are TGTGCCAGCAGTTTAGGCCCGGGGAATGAGCAGTTCTTC.

This clonotype was seen only a few times. This chain connects TRBV12-5 to TRBJ2-3; 10 bases match TRBD1. V was clipped by 0 bases and J by 2 bases; unmatched bases: 8. This CDR3 spans 18 amino acids. Germline V gives CDR1 LGHNT, CDR2 FRNRAP. CDR3: CASGLVLRDRGPTDTQYF. Here the CDR3 DNA reads TGTGCTAGTGGTTTGGTACTCCGGGACAGGGGTCCCACAGATACGCAGTATTTT.

A few counts support this clonotype. This chain uses TRBV12-3 or TRBV12-4 with TRBJ2-5; D perhaps matches TRBD2 (6 bases). The CDR3 runs to 14 residues. V gave up 4 bases and J gave up 5 bases, with 14 bases separating them. CDR3 sequence reads: CASSSGSGWETQYF. CDR3 coding DNA: TGTGCCAGCAGTTCCGGTAGCGGTTGGGAGACCCAGTACTTC.